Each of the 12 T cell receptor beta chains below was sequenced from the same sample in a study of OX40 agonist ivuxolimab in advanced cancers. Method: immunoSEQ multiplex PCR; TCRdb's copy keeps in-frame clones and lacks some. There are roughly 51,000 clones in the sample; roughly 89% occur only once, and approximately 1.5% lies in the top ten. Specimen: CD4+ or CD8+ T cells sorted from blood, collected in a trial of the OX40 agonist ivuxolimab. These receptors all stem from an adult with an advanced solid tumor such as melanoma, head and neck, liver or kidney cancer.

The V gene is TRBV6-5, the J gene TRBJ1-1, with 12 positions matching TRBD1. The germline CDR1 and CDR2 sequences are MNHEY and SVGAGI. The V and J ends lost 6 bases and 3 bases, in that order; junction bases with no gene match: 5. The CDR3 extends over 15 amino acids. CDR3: CASRGQGAGDTEAFF. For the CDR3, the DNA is TGTGCCAGCAGGGGACAGGGGGCCGGGGACACTGAAGCTTTCTTT.

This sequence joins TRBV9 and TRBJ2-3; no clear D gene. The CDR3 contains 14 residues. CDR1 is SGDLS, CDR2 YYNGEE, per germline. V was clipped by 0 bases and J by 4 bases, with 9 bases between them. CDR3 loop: CASSVAPVADTQYF. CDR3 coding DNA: TGTGCCAGCAGCGTAGCTCCAGTAGCAGATACGCAGTATTTT.

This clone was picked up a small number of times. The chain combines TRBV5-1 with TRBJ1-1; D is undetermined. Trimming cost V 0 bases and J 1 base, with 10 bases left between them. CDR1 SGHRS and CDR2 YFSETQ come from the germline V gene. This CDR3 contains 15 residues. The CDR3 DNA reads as TGCGCCAGCAGCTTGGCCGGCAGATCGAACACTGAAGCTTTCTTT. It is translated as CASSLAGRSNTEAFF.

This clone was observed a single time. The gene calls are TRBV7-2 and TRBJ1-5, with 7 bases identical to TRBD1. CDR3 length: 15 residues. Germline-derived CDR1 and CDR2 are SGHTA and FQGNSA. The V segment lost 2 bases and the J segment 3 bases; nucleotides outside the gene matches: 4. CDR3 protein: CASSLYRGVNQPQHF. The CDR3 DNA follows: TGTGCCAGCAGCTTATACAGGGGCGTCAATCAGCCCCAGCATTTT.

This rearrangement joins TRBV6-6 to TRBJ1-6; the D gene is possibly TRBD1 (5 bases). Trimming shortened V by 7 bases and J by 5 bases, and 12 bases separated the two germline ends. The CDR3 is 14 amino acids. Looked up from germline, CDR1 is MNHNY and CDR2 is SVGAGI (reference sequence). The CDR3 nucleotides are TGTGCCAGCACCCCGGGGGTTAATAATTCACCCCTCCACTTT. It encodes CASTPGVNNSPLHF.

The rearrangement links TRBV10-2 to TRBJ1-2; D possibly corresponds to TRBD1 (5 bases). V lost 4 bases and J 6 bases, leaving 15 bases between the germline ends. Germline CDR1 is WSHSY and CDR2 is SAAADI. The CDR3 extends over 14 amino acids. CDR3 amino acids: CASSGSGARDGYTF. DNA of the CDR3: TGCGCCAGCAGTGGTTCCGGGGCGAGGGATGGCTACACCTTC.

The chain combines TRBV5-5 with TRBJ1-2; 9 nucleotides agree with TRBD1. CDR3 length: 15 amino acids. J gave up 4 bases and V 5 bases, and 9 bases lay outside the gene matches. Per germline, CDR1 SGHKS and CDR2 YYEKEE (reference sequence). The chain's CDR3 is CASRLRTGDSYGYTF. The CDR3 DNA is TGTGCCAGCAGACTTAGGACAGGGGATAGCTATGGCTACACCTTC.

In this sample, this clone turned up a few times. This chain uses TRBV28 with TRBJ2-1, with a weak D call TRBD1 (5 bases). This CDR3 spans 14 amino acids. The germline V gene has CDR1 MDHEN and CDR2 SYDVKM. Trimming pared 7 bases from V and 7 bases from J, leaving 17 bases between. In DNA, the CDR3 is TGTGCCAGCATGGCAGGGTGGAGTATTAATGAGCAGTTCTTC. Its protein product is CASMAGWSINEQFF.

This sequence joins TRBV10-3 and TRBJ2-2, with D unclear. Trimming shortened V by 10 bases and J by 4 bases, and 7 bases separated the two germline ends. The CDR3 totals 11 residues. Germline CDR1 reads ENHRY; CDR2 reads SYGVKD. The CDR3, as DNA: TGTGCCAGCGTGGGCACCGGGGAGCTGTTTTTT. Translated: CASVGTGELFF.

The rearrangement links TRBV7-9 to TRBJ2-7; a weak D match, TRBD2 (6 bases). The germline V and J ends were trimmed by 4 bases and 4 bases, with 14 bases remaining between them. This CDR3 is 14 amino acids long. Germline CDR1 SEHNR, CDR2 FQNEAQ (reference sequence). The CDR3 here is CASSSLFSGYEQYF. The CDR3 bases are TGTGCCAGCAGCTCCCTTTTTAGCGGTTACGAGCAGTACTTC.

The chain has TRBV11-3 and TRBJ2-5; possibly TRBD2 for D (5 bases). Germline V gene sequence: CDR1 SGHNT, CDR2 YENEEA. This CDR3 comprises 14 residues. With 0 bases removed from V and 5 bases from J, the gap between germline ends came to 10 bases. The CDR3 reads CASSLDGDWETQYF. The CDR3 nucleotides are TGTGCCAGCAGCTTAGACGGGGATTGGGAGACCCAGTACTTC. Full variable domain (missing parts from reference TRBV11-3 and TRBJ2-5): EAGVVQSPRYKIIEKKQPVAFWCNPISGHNTLYWYLQNLGQGPELLIRYENEEAVDDSQLPKDRFSAERLKGVDSTLKIQPAELGDSAVYLCASSLDGDWETQYFGPGTRLLVL.

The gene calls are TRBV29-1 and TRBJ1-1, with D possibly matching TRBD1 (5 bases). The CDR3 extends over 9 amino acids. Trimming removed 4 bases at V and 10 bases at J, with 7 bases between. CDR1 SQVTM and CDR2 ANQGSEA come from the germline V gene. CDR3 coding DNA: TGCAGCGTTGGCCAGGGAGCTTTCTTT. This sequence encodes CSVGQGAFF.